Following are 29 T cell receptor beta chains from one sample sequenced in a study of shared clonotypes between healthy human individuals (dated by TCRdb to about 2020). Preparation of the library involved the immunoSEQ multiplex PCR assay. Drawn from immuneACCESS, this table holds only the in-frame rearrangements with V and J called that TCRdb kept. Clones are partly lost; checked studies trace under half to an unresolved V gene and leave the rest unexplained. The sample table lists about 1 million clones, about 77% of them with a count of one. Approximately 1.5% of the sample belongs to the ten largest clones. Material for sequencing was memory CD4+ T cells sorted from blood. Explained via the paper, the cell subset or site label denotes: CD45RA-negative fraction. Receptors originate from a young man in good health.

This clone was seen only once. This chain uses TRBV10-1 with TRBJ2-3, with a weak D call TRBD2 (6 bases). The CDR3 totals 13 residues. Looked up from germline, CDR1 is WNHNN and CDR2 is SYGVQD (reference sequence). V lost 5 bases and J lost 10, with 16 bases in between. The chain's CDR3 is CASSQDRSGSQYF. The CDR3 DNA reads as TGCGCCAGCAGTCAGGATCGGAGCGGGTCGCAGTATTTT.

This chain joins TRBV4-1 and TRBJ2-1, with no clear D. The CDR3 runs 16 residues. V was clipped by 1 base and J by 0 bases, with 10 bases between them. CDR1 and CDR2 from the germline V gene are MGHRA and YSYEKL. The CDR3 loop reads CASSQAAKSSYNEQFF. Written as DNA, the CDR3 is TGCGCCAGCAGCCAAGCGGCGAAGAGCTCCTACAATGAGCAGTTCTTC.

Comment on this clone: Within the sample, other DNA sequences also encode this same CDR3. The CDR3 loop is CASSPGGSQPQHF. The CDR3 coding sequence is TGTGCCAGCTCCCCAGGGGGCAGTCAGCCCCAGCATTTT. The rearrangement links TRBV18 to TRBJ1-5; 8 positions match TRBD1. After removal of 6 bases from V and 6 bases from J, the junction contained 4 bases not matched to a gene. Germline-derived CDR1 and CDR2 are KGHSH and LQKENI. The CDR3 extends over 13 amino acids.

This clone has only a few counts. Different DNA sequences within this sample yield the same CDR3. This chain connects TRBV4-3 to TRBJ1-5, with D hard to call. Trimming removed 0 bases at V and 7 bases at J, with 10 bases between. Germline V gene sequence: CDR1 LGHNA, CDR2 YSLEER. This CDR3 has 14 amino acids. This chain's CDR3 is CASSQDMGRQPQHF. The CDR3, as DNA: TGCGCCAGCAGCCAAGATATGGGCAGGCAGCCCCAGCATTTT.

The chain uses TRBV2 and TRBJ1-3, with D perhaps TRBD1 (5 bases). The CDR3 is made up of 15 amino acids. CDR1 and CDR2 from the germline V gene are SNHLY and FYNNEI. Deletions cut 3 bases from V and 1 base from J, with 10 bases between. For the CDR3, the DNA is TGTGCCAGCAGTGAGATGGCAGGGTCTGGAAACACCATATATTTT. Translation gives CASSEMAGSGNTIYF.

The chain employs TRBV7-2 and TRBJ2-7; 7 bases are a match to TRBD2. The CDR3 has 13 residues. With V trimmed by 3 bases and J by 3 bases, 2 bases remained unmatched. Germline CDR1 SGHTA, CDR2 FQGNSA. In DNA form, the CDR3 reads TGTGCCAGCAGCTTCCTAGCGGTCTACGAGCAGTACTTC. Its translation is CASSFLAVYEQYF.

The chain uses TRBV7-9 and TRBJ1-1; D gene uncertain. CDR3 length: 11 amino acids. With 7 bases removed from V and 4 bases from J, the gap between germline ends came to 7 bases. The V gene's germline CDR1 is SEHNR and CDR2 FQNEAQ (reference sequence). CDR3 in DNA: TGTGCCAGCACCCGCGGCACTGAAGCTTTCTTT. Translation gives CASTRGTEAFF.

V and J are TRBV5-1 and TRBJ1-5; D possibly corresponds to TRBD1 (5 bases). The CDR3 spans 19 residues. With 0 bases removed from V and 0 bases from J, the gap between germline ends came to 19 bases. Per the germline V gene, CDR1 is SGHRS and CDR2 is YFSETQ. The CDR3: CASSLAEVQGRYSNQPQHF. CDR3 nucleotide sequence: TGCGCCAGCAGCTTGGCCGAAGTCCAGGGCCGATATAGCAATCAGCCCCAGCATTTT.

This clone has a handful of counts. Other DNA sequences in the sample encode the same CDR3. The chain is built from TRBV5-5 and TRBJ2-6; tentative D call: TRBD1 (5 bases). This CDR3 spans 14 amino acids. Germline CDR1 SGHKS, CDR2 YYEKEE (reference sequence). V lost 4 bases and J 4 bases, leaving 9 bases between the germline ends. For the CDR3, the DNA is TGTGCCAGCAGCCCAGGGTCGGGGGCCAACGTCCTGACTTTC. Translated, it gives CASSPGSGANVLTF. Full variable domain (rest looked up from reference TRBV5-5 and TRBJ2-6): DAGVTQSPTHLIKTRGQQVTLRCSPISGHKSVSWYQQVLGQGPQFIFQYYEKEERGRGNFPDRFSARQFPNYSSELNVNALLLGDSALYLCASSPGSGANVLTFGAGSRLTVL.

This clone was found a few times. This chain joins TRBV9 and TRBJ2-2, with D maybe TRBD2 (6 bases). The germline CDR1 and CDR2 sequences are SGDLS and YYNGEE. V was pared by 1 base and J by 7 bases, with 23 bases between. The CDR3 runs to 18 residues. The CDR3 DNA reads TGTGCCAGCAGCGTAAAGGGTGACGGAGGGAGGTTGATCGGGGAGCTGTTTTTT. Protein sequence: CASSVKGDGGRLIGELFF.

Comment on this clone: The sample holds other DNA sequences that translate to the same CDR3. Here the CDR3 reads CASRENTGELFF. CDR3 DNA sequence: TGTGCCAGTAGAGAGAACACCGGGGAGCTGTTTTTT. The chain has TRBV19 and TRBJ2-2; D gene ambiguous. This CDR3 comprises 12 residues. The germline V gene encodes CDR1 LNHDA and CDR2 SQIVND (reference sequence). Trimming pared 6 bases from V and 1 base from J, leaving 3 bases between.

This chain's CDR3 is CASSGEWPTDTQYF. CDR3 in DNA: TGCGCCAGCAGTGGGGAGTGGCCCACAGATACGCAGTATTTT. The rearrangement joins TRBV10-1 to TRBJ2-3; the D gene is possibly TRBD2 (5 bases). The CDR3 has 14 amino acids. CDR1 is WNHNN and CDR2 is SYGVQD in the germline V gene (reference sequence). With 4 bases removed from V and 2 bases from J, the gap between germline ends came to 10 bases.

This clone was counted a few times. The V gene is TRBV11-3, the J gene TRBJ2-2, with D unresolved. The CDR3 sequence is 13 residues long. V lost 2 bases to trimming and J lost 4 bases, with 5 bases between them. Germline CDR1 and CDR2: SGHNT and YENEEA. The chain's CDR3 is CASSLLSTGELFF. The CDR3 DNA reads as TGTGCCAGCAGCTTATTGTCCACCGGGGAGCTGTTTTTT.

The chain recombines TRBV27 with TRBJ1-5; 7 positions match TRBD1. The V gene end was trimmed by 0 bases and the J gene end by 4 bases; junction bases not matched to a gene: 15. The CDR3 consists of 19 residues. From germline, CDR1 is MNHEY and CDR2 SMNVEV (reference sequence). CDR3 DNA: TGTGCCAGCAGTTTATCGTCCGTTGGCAGGGGGGGACGAAATCAGCCCCAGCATTTT. Its protein is CASSLSSVGRGGRNQPQHF.

The V gene is TRBV5-1, the J gene TRBJ1-1; D might be TRBD1 (5 bases). V lost 5 bases to trimming and J lost 4 bases, with 21 bases between them. The length of the CDR3 is 16 residues. Germline loops: CDR1 SGHRS, CDR2 YFSETQ. The CDR3 reads CASRSSTGTEGTEAFF. For the CDR3, the DNA is TGCGCCAGCAGAAGCTCCACCGGGACGGAAGGCACTGAAGCTTTCTTT.

This chain uses TRBV2 with TRBJ1-5, with D unresolved. Germline loops: CDR1 SNHLY, CDR2 FYNNEI. Trimming cost V 7 bases and J 0 bases, with 7 bases left between them. The CDR3 covers 13 residues. CDR3 protein: CASMGYSNQPQHF. CDR3 bases: TGTGCCAGCATGGGCTATAGCAATCAGCCCCAGCATTTT. Full variable domain (rest looked up from reference TRBV2 and TRBJ1-5): EPEVTQTPSHQVTQMGQEVILRCVPISNHLYFYWYRQILGQKVEFLVSFYNNEISEKSEIFDDQFSVERPDGSNFTLKIRSTKLEDSAMYFCASMGYSNQPQHFGDGTRLSIL.

The table lists this clone with a count of one. In DNA form, the CDR3 reads TGTGCCATCAGTTCCGACAGCAATGAGCAGTTCTTC. Translation gives CAISSDSNEQFF. V and J are TRBV10-3 and TRBJ2-1, with D possibly being TRBD1 (5 bases). Germline values: CDR1 ENHRY, CDR2 SYGVKD. The CDR3 has 12 amino acids. The V end lost 5 bases, the J end lost 6 bases, and 8 bases lay between the germline ends.

This clone was counted a few times. The rearrangement joins TRBV10-3 to TRBJ2-7; TRBD2 is a possible D gene (5 bases). From germline, CDR1 is ENHRY and CDR2 SYGVKD. This CDR3 has 14 residues. Trimming stripped 0 bases from V and 9 bases from J, with 15 bases between. The CDR3 here is CAISESYNSAGQYF. CDR3 DNA: TGTGCCATCAGTGAGTCGTATAATAGCGCGGGGCAGTACTTC.

The V and J genes are TRBV7-8 and TRBJ1-4, with TRBD1 identical over 7 bases. The ends lost 5 bases at V and 1 base at J; junction bases unmatched: 1. The CDR3 covers 14 residues. Germline V gene sequence: CDR1 SGHVS, CDR2 FQNEAQ. The CDR3 DNA sequence: TGTGCCAGCAGCCGGGACAGAACTAATGAAAAACTGTTTTTT. This translates into CASSRDRTNEKLFF.

This clone showed up many times. The V call is TRBV10-2, the J call TRBJ1-5, with a weak D call TRBD1 (5 bases). The CDR3 has 17 amino acids. CDR1 WSHSY and CDR2 SAAADI come from the germline V gene. With 0 bases removed from V and 1 base from J, the gap between germline ends came to 13 bases. CDR3 nucleotide sequence: TGCGCCAGCAGTGAGTCAGGGTTGGGGCGAAGCAATCAGCCCCAGCATTTT. It is translated as CASSESGLGRSNQPQHF.

The chain has TRBV5-1 and TRBJ2-6; weak D call: TRBD2 (5 bases). Trimming pared 0 bases from V and 2 bases from J, leaving 9 bases between. The CDR3 sequence is 16 residues long. Germline V gene lookup returns CDR1 SGHRS and CDR2 YFSETQ. CDR3 sequence reads: CASSLDPGTGANVLTF. The CDR3 region has the DNA TGCGCCAGCAGCTTGGACCCGGGGACTGGGGCCAACGTCCTGACTTTC.

The chain uses TRBV4-1 and TRBJ1-6; a weak D match, TRBD1 (5 bases). This CDR3 is 17 amino acids long. The germline V and J ends were trimmed by 0 bases and 6 bases, with 15 bases remaining between them. Looked up from germline, CDR1 is MGHRA and CDR2 is YSYEKL. This CDR3 is CASSQDHGALLNSPLHF. CDR3 nucleotides: TGCGCCAGCAGCCAAGATCACGGGGCCCTCCTTAATTCACCCCTCCACTTT.

CDR3 bases: TGCGCCAGCAGTTCACAGGGATCAGGGGCCCCATCACCCCTCCACTTT. As protein: CASSSQGSGAPSPLHF. The genes are TRBV5-1 and TRBJ1-6, with a tentative D call TRBD1 (6 bases). Germline lookup yields CDR1 SGHRS and CDR2 YFSETQ. V lost 5 bases, J lost 10 bases, and 22 bases lay in between. The CDR3 sequence is 16 residues long.

V gene TRBV6-5 combines with J gene TRBJ2-7; D perhaps matches TRBD2 (5 bases). The length of the CDR3 is 14 residues. Looked up from germline, CDR1 is MNHEY and CDR2 is SVGAGI. Trimming cost V 2 bases and J 3 bases, with 11 bases left between them. CDR3 in DNA: TGTGCCAGCAGTTACGTCGGGGTGGGCTACGAGCAGTACTTC. This codes for CASSYVGVGYEQYF.

V gene TRBV10-3 combines with J gene TRBJ2-2, with D perhaps matching TRBD1 (5 bases). The V end lost 3 bases, the J end lost 8 bases, and 13 bases lay between the germline ends. CDR1 ENHRY and CDR2 SYGVKD come from the germline V gene. This CDR3 region has 14 residues. CDR3 sequence reads: CAISDPGLSGELFF. CDR3 nucleotide sequence: TGTGCCATCAGTGACCCAGGGCTATCGGGGGAGCTGTTTTTT.

The V gene is TRBV5-4, the J gene TRBJ2-3; TRBD1 aligns across 11 bases. Trimming at V came to 4 bases and at J to 6 bases, leaving 7 bases not matched to a gene. This CDR3 has 15 amino acids. Per the germline V gene, CDR1 is SGHNT and CDR2 is YYREEE (reference sequence). The CDR3 loop is CASSPPGQGGDTQYF. The CDR3 DNA follows: TGTGCCAGCAGCCCGCCGGGACAGGGGGGGGATACGCAGTATTTT.

This clone was seen repeatedly, ten times or more. Other DNA sequences in the sample encode the same CDR3. The chain joins TRBV10-3 to TRBJ1-1; TRBD1 matches at 9 bases. Germline trimming cut 6 bases from V and 1 base from J; bases unmatched to any gene: 6. The CDR3 sequence is 15 residues long. In germline, CDR1 is ENHRY, CDR2 SYGVKD. CDR3 protein: CAISTPGQGNTEAFF. The CDR3 nucleotides are TGTGCCATCAGCACGCCGGGACAGGGGAACACTGAAGCTTTCTTT.

The genes are TRBV4-1 and TRBJ2-1; the match to TRBD2 covers 10 bases. This CDR3 contains 17 residues. The V and J ends lost 2 bases and 9 bases, in that order; junction bases with no gene match: 13. The germline V gene encodes CDR1 MGHRA and CDR2 YSYEKL. As DNA, the CDR3 is TGCGCCAGCAGCCAACCAAAAGGACTAGCGGCTAAGGGTGAGCAGTTCTTC. Translated: CASSQPKGLAAKGEQFF.

This clone was seen a few times. The V and J genes are TRBV6-1 and TRBJ2-1, with TRBD2 identical over 9 bases. The CDR3 totals 15 residues. Germline V gives CDR1 MNHNS, CDR2 SASEGT. Trimming took 2 bases from V and 6 from J; bases not matched to a gene: 5. The CDR3 region is CASSEFASGTNEQFF. DNA of the CDR3: TGTGCCAGCAGTGAATTTGCTAGCGGGACCAATGAGCAGTTCTTC.